The sample holds many counts of the clone carrying this TCR beta chain. The germline V gene has CDR1 SQVTM and CDR2 ANQGSEA. V shed 4 bases and J 5 bases; nucleotides not matched to a gene: 7. The CDR3 length is 14 residues. TCRdb reanalysed the 5' RACE reads using MiXCR and keeps one entry per CDR3 protein. The sample carries more than 75,000 distinct CDR3 sequences, around a sixth recorded once. The sample belongs to a study of human T cells and chemical hapten exposure. Unfractionated whole blood served as the source for total RNA extraction. The rearrangement joins TRBV29-1 to TRBJ1-4, with 7 nucleotides matching TRBD1. This TCR derives from a female donor in good health. CDR3 bases: TGCAGCGTTGGGGACGGGACAGCGAATGAAAAACTGTTTTTT. Protein product: CSVGDGTANEKLFF.